Shown below are 21 T cell receptor beta chains from a single sample sequenced in a study of early T cells in non-severe SARS-CoV-2 infection. TCRdb redid the calling of the 5' RACE reads with MiXCR, one entry per CDR3 protein. Of roughly 43,000 distinct CDR3 sequences listed, under 30% were seen once; the top ten hold 4.6%. Sequencing used whole blood, obtained at baseline. These receptors came from an adult who was a healthcare worker with PCR-confirmed SARS-CoV-2 infection or an uninfected control (not recorded which).

The chain is built from TRBV19 and TRBJ2-5; 7 nucleotides match TRBD1. The V gene's germline CDR1 is LNHDA and CDR2 SQIVND (reference sequence). This CDR3 spans 13 amino acids. Trimming at V came to 4 bases and at J to 4 bases, leaving 3 bases not matched to a gene. CDR3 protein: CASSNNRGETQYF. CDR3 in DNA: TGTGCCAGTAGTAACAACAGGGGAGAGACCCAGTACTTC.

The sample holds a few counts of this clonotype. This rearrangement joins TRBV5-1 to TRBJ2-5, with TRBD1 matching over 8 bases. From germline, CDR1 is SGHRS and CDR2 YFSETQ. V gave up 5 bases and J gave up 2 bases; unmatched junction bases: 2. CDR3 size: 13 residues. CDR3 loop: CASRTGGQETQYF. In DNA form, the CDR3 reads TGCGCCAGCAGAACAGGGGGTCAAGAGACCCAGTACTTC.

The chain has TRBV29-1 and TRBJ1-1; D is unclear. CDR3 length equals 12 residues. From germline, CDR1 is SQVTM and CDR2 ANQGSEA. The ends were cut back, 4 bases at V and 4 bases at J, with 10 bases in the middle. This chain's CDR3 is CSVGTWSTEAFF. As DNA, the CDR3 is TGCAGCGTTGGAACGTGGAGCACTGAAGCTTTCTTT.

The chain is built from TRBV5-1 and TRBJ1-2; no clear D gene. This CDR3 is built from 14 residues. Germline V gives CDR1 SGHRS, CDR2 YFSETQ. V was pared by 0 bases and J by 4 bases, with 10 bases between. The CDR3: CASSLVQDGYGYTF. CDR3 nucleotides: TGCGCCAGCAGCTTGGTCCAGGACGGCTATGGCTACACCTTC.

CDR3 in amino acids: CASSLSPGNEQYF. The CDR3 coding sequence is TGTGCCAGCAGTTTATCTCCGGGGAACGAGCAGTACTTC. The rearrangement joins TRBV27 to TRBJ2-7, with D maybe TRBD2 (5 bases). The CDR3 totals 13 residues. V gave up 0 bases and J gave up 5 bases, with 8 bases separating them. Per the germline V gene, CDR1 is MNHEY and CDR2 is SMNVEV (reference sequence).

This clonotype was seen a few times. V gene TRBV29-1 combines with J gene TRBJ2-5; D is perhaps TRBD2 (5 bases). The CDR3 loop spans 14 amino acids. Germline values: CDR1 SQVTM, CDR2 ANQGSEA. The V end was cut by 6 bases, the J end by 11 bases, with 25 bases between. The CDR3 coding sequence is TGCAGCGTCCTGCCGGGCGATCCGGACCGGAGGCAGTACTTC. It is translated as CSVLPGDPDRRQYF.

In its sample, this clonotype was seen many times. The rearrangement joins TRBV5-6 to TRBJ2-3, with D maybe TRBD1 (5 bases). Germline V gene data show CDR1 as SGHDT and CDR2 as YYEEEE. The CDR3 covers 16 residues. V was pared by 4 bases and J by 4 bases, with 19 bases between. The CDR3 loop is CASSAEFRGQADTQYF. The CDR3 DNA reads as TGTGCCAGCAGCGCCGAGTTTAGGGGTCAGGCAGATACGCAGTATTTT.

The rearrangement uses TRBV7-6 and TRBJ1-5, with D perhaps matching TRBD1 (6 bases). V lost 5 bases and J 4 bases, leaving 12 bases between the germline ends. CDR1 and CDR2 (germline): SGHVS, FNYEAQ. CDR3 size: 14 residues. The CDR3 coding sequence is TGTGCCAGCAGCGTCGGAGGGGGTAATCAGCCCCAGCATTTT. It is translated as CASSVGGGNQPQHF.

This clonotype was counted between two and nine times. V usage is TRBV12-3 or TRBV12-4 and J usage is TRBJ2-7, with D tentatively TRBD1 (5 bases). This CDR3 has 12 residues. V shed 7 bases and J shed 5 bases, with 12 bases lying between them. Here the CDR3 DNA reads TGTGCCAGCAACTCAGGGAACAACGAGCAGTACTTC. Translating it yields CASNSGNNEQYF.

This clonotype was seen more than once but under ten times. The chain couples TRBV12-3 or TRBV12-4 to TRBJ1-1, with 8 bases lining up with TRBD1. V gave up 3 bases and J gave up 7 bases; unmatched junction bases: 7. The CDR3 runs 14 residues. The CDR3 spells CASSFRGTGGEAFF. The CDR3 DNA reads as TGTGCCAGCAGTTTTAGAGGAACAGGGGGTGAAGCTTTCTTT.

The rearrangement links TRBV6-4 to TRBJ2-3; 9 nucleotides align to TRBD2. Looked up from germline, CDR1 is MRHNA and CDR2 is SNTAGT. V was clipped by 3 bases and J by 0 bases; unmatched bases: 4. The CDR3 has 16 amino acids. CDR3 DNA: TGTGCCAGCAGTGAGCGGGGGGGCGGAAGCACAGATACGCAGTATTTT. Its translation: CASSERGGGSTDTQYF.

V usage is TRBV7-2 and J usage is TRBJ1-1; TRBD1 matches at 8 bases. The CDR3 covers 15 residues. Germline CDR1 SGHTA, CDR2 FQGNSA. V gave up 1 base and J gave up 2 bases; unmatched junction bases: 3. Here the CDR3 DNA reads TGTGCCAGCAGCTTAGGGGGGACAGGCAACACTGAAGCTTTCTTT. It translates to CASSLGGTGNTEAFF.

This clonotype has a count of ten or more. The chain combines TRBV7-8 with TRBJ2-1; TRBD2 aligns across 13 bases. With 5 bases clipped from V and 5 bases from J, the junction kept 3 bases outside the gene matches. CDR1 is SGHVS, CDR2 FQNEAQ, per germline. CDR3 length: 15 amino acids. In DNA form, the CDR3 reads TGTGCCAGCAGCCCAGGACTAGCGGGAGACAATGAGCAGTTCTTC. Encoded protein: CASSPGLAGDNEQFF.

As for this clonotype: Given a much more abundant clone one base away, this may be a read error. This chain joins TRBV5-1 and TRBJ2-7; the D is unclear. The germline gives CDR1 SGHRS, CDR2 YFSETQ. The CDR3 consists of 13 residues. CDR3 DNA: TGCGCCAGCAGCTTGGCCGGGTTCCACGAGCTGTACTTC. Translation gives CASSLAGFHELYF.

This clonotype occurred many times. The chain has TRBV18 and TRBJ1-5; D possibly corresponds to TRBD1 (6 bases). This CDR3 is built from 16 residues. In germline, CDR1 is KGHSH, CDR2 LQKENI. V gave up 3 bases and J gave up 2 bases, with 14 bases separating them. The CDR3 DNA follows: TGTGCCAGCTCACCCACGGGGGGGCTGGGCAATCAGCCCCAGCATTTT. This gives the protein CASSPTGGLGNQPQHF.

This clonotype was picked up a small number of times. The rearrangement uses TRBV11-2 and TRBJ2-7, with TRBD2 matching 7 bases. Germline values: CDR1 SGHAT, CDR2 FQNNGV. Germline trimming cut 5 bases from V and 2 bases from J; bases unmatched to any gene: 6. This CDR3 has 14 residues. The CDR3 DNA reads as TGTGCCAGCAGCGCACTGGGGGGGACCTACGAGCAGTACTTC. Its protein is CASSALGGTYEQYF.

The chain links TRBV12-5 to TRBJ1-1, with D perhaps matching TRBD1 (6 bases). V was cut by 5 bases and J by 4 bases, with 11 bases left in between. The CDR3 runs to 13 residues. CDR1 and CDR2 (germline): LGHNT, FRNRAP. Here the CDR3 reads CASGETGTTEAFF. The CDR3 bases are TGTGCTAGTGGTGAAACAGGGACCACTGAAGCTTTCTTT. The variable domain in full, with the rest retrieved from reference TRBV12-5 and TRBJ1-1, is DARVTQTPRHKVTEMGQEVTMRCQPILGHNTVFWYRQTMMQGLELLAYFRNRAPLDDSGMPKDRFSAEMPDATLATLKIQPSEPRDSAVYFCASGETGTTEAFFGQGTRLTVV.

This clonotype was picked up many times. The V and J genes are TRBV20-1 and TRBJ1-2, with D unclear. The length of the CDR3 is 12 residues. Germline loops: CDR1 DFQATT, CDR2 SNEGSKA (reference sequence). The V gene lost 5 bases and the J gene lost 1 base, with 8 bases spanning the gap. The CDR3 DNA is TGCAGTGCTGATCGGGATAACTATGGCTACACCTTC. This translates into CSADRDNYGYTF.

The chain uses TRBV29-1 and TRBJ2-5; D is perhaps TRBD1 or TRBD2 (6 bases each). V dropped 5 bases and J dropped 4 bases, with 23 bases sitting between them. The CDR3 spans 16 residues. Germline V lookup: CDR1 SQVTM, CDR2 ANQGSEA. The CDR3 DNA reads TGCAGCGTTACGGGGGCAGCGGGCAAGGGAGGAGAGACCCAGTACTTC. It codes for CSVTGAAGKGGETQYF.

This clonotype was counted only a few times. This chain connects TRBV11-2 to TRBJ2-3, with D perhaps matching TRBD2 (6 bases). Germline CDR1 reads SGHAT; CDR2 reads FQNNGV. Trimming left V 1 base short and J 3 bases short, with 14 bases between. The CDR3 is 16 amino acids. The CDR3 sequence: CASSLGRGGATDTQYF. The CDR3 DNA reads TGTGCCAGCAGCTTAGGACGCGGCGGGGCGACAGATACGCAGTATTTT.

The chain is built from TRBV29-1 and TRBJ2-1, with D tentatively TRBD1 (5 bases). The CDR3 is 10 residues long. CDR1 SQVTM and CDR2 ANQGSEA come from the germline V gene. V was cut by 7 bases and J by 11 bases, with 12 bases left in between. CDR3 nucleotide sequence: TGCAGCGCCGAAGGGGCCCAGCAGTTCTTC. It yields the protein CSAEGAQQFF.